Ten or more counts support the clone carrying this TCR beta chain. What it binds is unknown. The data stem from a study of response to subunit inactivated influenza vaccine. Study-level results: Few new T cells, the authors suggested, are recruited by each seasonal influenza vaccination.

TCRdb reprocessed the RT-PCR reads via MiXCR and lists one record per CDR3 protein. The data show 650,000 to 800,000 distinct CDR3 sequences, with around a sixth seen just once and approximately 11% held by the top ten. The CDR3 length is 13 residues. V was pared by 1 base and J by 5 bases, with 5 bases of the junction left unmatched. Per germline, CDR1 DFQATT and CDR2 SNEGSKA (reference sequence). This clonotype was sampled from a man over 45 who received an inactivated influenza vaccine. The chain employs TRBV20-1 and TRBJ2-7; 7 nucleotides align to TRBD1. The material was PBMCs from blood, obtained around 5 days after vaccination. The CDR3 region is CSARARGRNEQYF. The CDR3 coding sequence is TGCAGTGCTAGAGCCAGGGGGAGAAACGAGCAGTACTTC.